This T cell receptor beta chain was captured in a study of shared clonotypes between healthy human individuals (dated by TCRdb to the early 2020s). In the study overall: A few men and a couple of women, aged 18 to 49 years, made up the cohort. For each donor, three plates each were used for CD4 naive and CD4 memory, two plates were used for CD8 naive, and one plate was used for CD8 memory. To increase sequencing depth and limit assay-specific biases, different laboratories used diverse techniques to prepare libraries and sequence TCR repertoires. Each donor's leukapheresis produced roughly between roughly 0.85 and 10 billion PBMCs. To estimate repertoire size and how much clonotypes are shared between individuals, the study performed deep sequencing of blood TCR repertoires from five healthy adults.

Reading the germline V gene gives CDR1 SGHAT and CDR2 FQNNGV. The germline ends are 13 bases apart after V is trimmed by 0 bases and J by 8 bases. There are 14 amino acids in the CDR3, from cysteine to phenylalanine inclusive. Kept here is only the CDR3 DNA, which spans 42 bases and is read in frame from base 1. For the CD8 naive samples, CD45RO-negative cells were positively selected for CCR7, yielding a CD45RA+CCR7+ population from which TemRA cells were excluded. Donors were healthy HIV-negative adults with no recently reported acute infections or vaccinations. Every donor was a Caucasian adult living in Nashville, Tennessee, USA. After blood collection by leukapheresis, PBMCs were isolated using Ficoll-Histopaque density gradient centrifugation and then cryopreserved in the vapor phase of liquid nitrogen. Analytical flow cytometry was used to check the purity and quantity of every magnetically sorted T cell population. Each sorted fraction had its genomic DNA isolated and then quantified by UV absorbance on a Nanodrop 2000c.

What the study reported, not specific to this receptor: Because the study included a small number of donors, the genetic and exposure-history diversity represented was limited. Across four donors, roughly 5% of naive CD4, roughly 3.5% of naive CD8, 2% to 2.5% of memory CD4, and under 0.45% of memory CD8 clonotypes were shared. Rarefaction of sorted-subset datasets indicated incomplete sequencing despite the large sequencing depth. Sampling was restricted to blood, and TCR repertoires in tissue are likely to differ from TCR repertoires in blood. Based on pairwise subsampling, the degree of clonotype sharing among donors was expected to be affected by sequencing depth. Compared with non-shared clonotypes, clonotypes shared by all four sorted-subset donors had higher generation probabilities. Naive subsets generally had larger estimated clonotype richness than memory subsets.

Using the deep immunoSEQ assay, TCR CDR3 regions were amplified from genomic DNA by multiplex PCR. Extracted genomic DNA from each cell subset was spread evenly across all wells of several immunoSEQ 96-well plates, with each plate serving as a replicate. Each replicate PCR for sorted subsets received about 0.2 ug genomic DNA, equal to roughly 29,000 T cell genomes. Purified libraries were quantified with a Qubit 3.0 fluorometer, sized on a Bioanalyzer 2100, and re-quantified with the KAPA Library Quantification kit. A separate single-read 150-cycle Illumina NextSeq 550 flow cell was used to sequence each immunoSEQ 96-well plate. Per the original workflow: Because only junctional sequences without quality scores were contained in the immunoSEQ output, filtering matching that applied to full-length reads could not be performed. Sequences were annotated with PyIR, a Python wrapper for IgBLAST v1.9, using IMGT germline references to assign V/J genes and CDR3. Reads were filtered out if the reads had weak V/J assignments (E-value above 1e-6), no CDR3, stop codons, out-of-frame junctions, or ambiguous translated residues. A V3J clonotype was defined by an identical inferred V gene, J gene, and CDR3 amino acid sequence. To compute the percentage overlap between repertoires, the number of shared unique clonotypes was divided by the size of the smaller repertoire. Three approaches were used to assess repertoire richness: RTK rarefaction, the Chao1 estimator, and Recon v2.1 estimates of unobserved clonotypes. OLGA was used to compute generation probabilities for all TCRbeta clonotypes that the gDNA method yielded from a few donors. TCRdb mirrors the immuneACCESS table, restricted to in-frame sequences. Some clones are absent from its copies; in checked studies, under half trace to an unresolved V gene, and the reason for the others is unknown. That table furnishes V, J and clone size, whereas the DNA furnished D and trimming. This sample has millions of clones in its table, and roughly 95% of those were observed once. The ten largest clonotypes hold 0.85% to 1.3% of the sample.

This clone was detected a few times. Its antigen target is currently unknown. No much larger clone is present one base from it, and per-base qualities are unavailable. The sample has other DNA sequences that encode this CDR3 too. The sequence is built from TRBV11-2 and TRBJ1-2; TRBD1 might be the D gene, on 6 matching bases. The TCR was taken from a man younger than 30 in good health. The sample consisted of naive CD8+ T cells sorted from blood. The cell subset or site tag for this specimen amounts to: CD45RA+CCR7+. The sequenced DNA: TGTGCCAGCAGCTTAGACCCCGGGACATACGGCTACACCTTC. Translated, it reads CASSLDPGTYGYTF.